This T cell receptor beta chain was identified during a study of early T cells in non-severe SARS-CoV-2 infection. Study in general: With bulk RNA from unsorted whole blood as input, sequencing yielded unpaired chains. Broader study findings: VDJdb matching, biased toward anti-spike CD8 responses, missed private and CD4 specificities.

Germline values: CDR1 ENHRY, CDR2 SYGVKD. V was pared by 5 bases and J by 3 bases, with 10 bases of the junction left unmatched. The CDR3 spans 17 residues. This clonotype was counted between two and nine times. The antigen is unknown. Separate cDNA molecules each had unique molecular identifiers attached to them. MiXCR, run by TCRdb on the 5' RACE reads, gives a single entry per CDR3 protein. The sample lists tens of thousands of distinct CDR3 sequences; 14% were seen once. The clonotype was recovered from an adult who was a healthcare worker with PCR-confirmed SARS-CoV-2 infection or an uninfected control (not recorded which). The genes are TRBV10-3 and TRBJ2-6, with 7 bases identical to TRBD1. The material sequenced was whole blood. CDR3 protein: CAISSQLQGYGANVLTF. DNA for the CDR3: TGTGCCATCAGTAGCCAATTACAGGGGTATGGGGCCAACGTCCTGACTTTC.